These T cell receptor beta chains were read from a single sample in a study of cytomegalovirus exposure and HLA in healthy donors. The protocol was immunoSEQ multiplex PCR, while the TCRdb copy is restricted to in-frame clones and leaves out a portion. This table has 50,000 to 65,000 clones, about 95% appearing once. The sequencing sample was made of PBMCs. These receptors all stem from a young woman in good health and CMV-seronegative. The CDR3 runs from the conserved cysteine through the conserved F or W. Each record gives: V gene, J gene, D gene, clone size, CDR3 length, CDR3 DNA, CDR3 protein. D genes are given only for firm matches. Only part of the rows carry a size: once, few, many, or a class if the clone is expanded.

TRBV27	TRBJ2-7	-	-	12	TGTGCCAGCATGGGGCGTTGGGGAGAGCAGTACTTC	CASMGRWGEQYF
TRBV4-3	TRBJ2-1	-	-	15	TGCGCCAGCAGCCAAGAGGAGGGCACCTACAATGAGCAGTTCTTC	CASSQEEGTYNEQFF
TRBV7-2	TRBJ2-7	TRBD1	-	14	TGTGCCAGCAGCTTACGACAGGGCTGGTACGAGCAGTACTTC	CASSLRQGWYEQYF
TRBV7-9	TRBJ2-7	TRBD1	-	11	TGTGCCAGCAGCCAGGGGGTTGGGCAGTACTTC	CASSQGVGQYF
TRBV9	TRBJ2-7	TRBD1	-	14	TGTGCCAGCAGCGCACCGGGACAGGGGTACGAGCAGTACTTC	CASSAPGQGYEQYF
TRBV30	TRBJ1-1	TRBD1	-	14	TGTGCCTGGACCCCGGGAGCAGGGGGCACTGAAGCTTTCTTT	CAWTPGAGGTEAFF
TRBV5-1	TRBJ2-3	TRBD2	once	15	TGCGCCAGCAGCACCAGCCTAGCGGGAGGGGATACGCAGTATTTT	CASSTSLAGGDTQYF
TRBV28	TRBJ2-3	-	-	14	TGTGCCAGCAGTTTTTTCACGGGAGCGGATACGCAGTATTTT	CASSFFTGADTQYF
TRBV30	TRBJ1-4	TRBD1	-	14	TGTGCCTGGAGATCGGACAGGAGGGGTGAAAAACTGTTTTTT	CAWRSDRRGEKLFF
TRBV5-1	TRBJ2-1	TRBD2	-	15	TGCGCCAGCAGCGTGGGGACTAGCGGGGTCAATGAGCAGTTCTTC	CASSVGTSGVNEQFF
TRBV7-2	TRBJ2-1	-	-	15	TGTGCCAGCAGCTTAGGCCCCCTATCCTACAATGAGCAGTTCTTC	CASSLGPLSYNEQFF
TRBV29-1	TRBJ1-1	TRBD1	-	13	TGCAGCGCCCGGACAGGGGGGGGCACTGAAGCTTTCTTT	CSARTGGGTEAFF
TRBV6-5	TRBJ2-7	TRBD1	-	15	TGTGCCAGCAGCCCCGATGGGACAGGCTCCTACGAGCAGTACTTC	CASSPDGTGSYEQYF
TRBV9	TRBJ1-5	TRBD1	-	13	TGTGCCAGCAGCCCGGGACAGACTGATGGTCAGCATTTT	CASSPGQTDGQHF
TRBV29-1	TRBJ1-2	-	-	11	TGCAGCGTTGCGGGGGTAGGGGGCTACACCTTC	CSVAGVGGYTF
TRBV19	TRBJ2-1	TRBD2	-	13	TGTGCCAGTAGTTTGGGGAGTCGGGAGGGGCAGTTCTTC	CASSLGSREGQFF
TRBV28	TRBJ2-3	TRBD2	-	14	TGTGCCAGCAGTTTTTTGGCGGGAGGGGGTACGCAGTATTTT	CASSFLAGGGTQYF
TRBV30	TRBJ1-1	-	-	11	TGTGCCTGGACGACAGGTCCTGAAGCTTTCTTT	CAWTTGPEAFF
TRBV29-1	TRBJ2-5	-	-	13	TGCAGCGTTGCTCAGGGACAAGGGGAGACCCAGTACTTC	CSVAQGQGETQYF
TRBV27	TRBJ1-1	TRBD1	-	14	TGTGCCAGCAGTTGGGACAGGATGAACACTGAAGCTTTCTTT	CASSWDRMNTEAFF
TRBV5-4	TRBJ1-1	TRBD1	once	15	TGTGCCAGCAGCGCGGGGGGACAGACCAACACTGAAGCTTTCTTT	CASSAGGQTNTEAFF
TRBV7-2	TRBJ1-2	TRBD1	-	15	TGTGCCAGCAGCCCACAGGGGGACATTAACTATGGCTACACCTTC	CASSPQGDINYGYTF